This TCR beta chain was found in a study of Ad26.COV2.S vaccination and SARS-CoV-2 variants. Study conclusions and caveats: Substantial breadth in spike-specific CD8+ and CD4+ T cell responses was reportedly seen after vaccination.

Treatment: over 15 received Ad26.COV2.S at low or high dose, single or two shots; 5 received placebo; per-sample allocation not given. All samples were drawn on day 63, counting from the first vaccine or placebo injection. The donor was a Boston adult aged 18-55 years. Points on this clone: Its specificity is unknown.

Trimming cost V 6 bases and J 10 bases, with 13 bases left between them. The CDR3 contains 12 residues. The data were produced by immunoSEQ multiplex PCR, yet TCRdb's version contains in-frame clones alone and is incomplete. This repertoire shows approximately 500,000 clones, around 88% found once; its top ten account for roughly 12%. The starting material was peripheral blood, obtained in a trial of Ad26.COV2.S vaccine versus placebo. The TCR sequence derives from a person between 18 and 59 years old who received the Ad26.COV2.S COVID-19 vaccine or a placebo. This chain connects TRBV12-3 or TRBV12-4 to TRBJ2-1; the D gene is possibly TRBD2 (6 bases). CDR3 DNA sequence: TGTGCCAGCAGCCGCGCTCGGGGGGAGCAGTTCTTC. Residues: CASSRARGEQFF.